This entry lists 29 T cell receptor beta chains sequenced from one sample in a study of T cells after yellow fever vaccination. TCRdb processed the 5' RACE reads anew with MiXCR; each CDR3 protein has one entry. The sample consists of 46,000 or so distinct CDR3 sequences, around 6.8% of them appearing once. The sample here was PBMCs, either bulk or a sorted T-cell subset (CD4+, CD8+, memory, or dextramer-sorted; not recorded which), taken 45 days after the yellow fever booster vaccination. The receptors derive from a man younger than 40 who received the YFV17D yellow fever vaccine.

This clonotype showed up many times. The rearrangement joins TRBV5-1 to TRBJ2-5, with 9 bases fitting TRBD2. The CDR3 is 16 amino acids. Germline trimming cut 0 bases from V and 5 bases from J; bases unmatched to any gene: 8. The germline CDR1 and CDR2 sequences are SGHRS and YFSETQ. The CDR3, as DNA: TGCGCCAGCAGCTTGGAAATAGCGGGAGCCTCGGAGACCCAGTACTTC. Its translation: CASSLEIAGASETQYF.

This clonotype was observed a few times. The rearrangement joins TRBV20-1 to TRBJ2-1, with 8 bases identical to TRBD2. The CDR3 sequence is 18 residues long. The V segment lost 4 bases and the J segment 0 bases; nucleotides outside the gene matches: 14. The germline CDR1 and CDR2 sequences are DFQATT and SNEGSKA (reference sequence). The CDR3 is CSATGPGGRESSYNEQFF. DNA of the CDR3: TGCAGTGCTACCGGACCGGGGGGGCGGGAGAGCTCCTACAATGAGCAGTTCTTC.

This clonotype was seen ten or more times. The rearrangement uses TRBV20-1 and TRBJ1-6; 9 bases are shared with TRBD1. V was pared by 3 bases and J by 10 bases, with 4 bases of the junction left unmatched. The CDR3 runs 13 residues. Germline V gives CDR1 DFQATT, CDR2 SNEGSKA (reference sequence). Here the CDR3 DNA reads TGCAGTGCTAGTAGGGACAGGGCGTCACCCCTCCACTTT. The encoded protein is CSASRDRASPLHF.

The gene calls are TRBV20-1 and TRBJ1-5; D unclear. Per the germline V gene, CDR1 is DFQATT and CDR2 is SNEGSKA (reference sequence). V was shortened by 3 bases and J by 4 bases, with 16 bases between the two germline ends. The CDR3 length is 15 residues. CDR3 sequence (DNA): TGCAGTGCTAGTAAGTCAAGGGTTGGAAATCAGCCCCAGCATTTT. Translated, it gives CSASKSRVGNQPQHF.

This clonotype was detected ten times or more. This sequence joins TRBV20-1 and TRBJ2-1; 9 nucleotides line up with TRBD2. Germline V gene sequence: CDR1 DFQATT, CDR2 SNEGSKA (reference sequence). The CDR3 has 15 residues. Trimming removed 0 bases from V and 8 bases from J; junction bases left unmatched: 8. This CDR3 reads CSARDGSSGKHEQFF. For the CDR3, the DNA is TGCAGTGCTAGAGATGGTTCTAGCGGGAAACATGAGCAGTTCTTC.

This clonotype was recorded a few times. The V call is TRBV6-2 or TRBV6-3, the J call TRBJ2-2; D uncertain. The germline V gene encodes CDR1 MNHEY and CDR2 SVGEGT. The CDR3 length is 14 residues. V was clipped by 8 bases and J by 6 bases, with 16 bases between them. The CDR3 is CASSPDASAGELFF. The CDR3 DNA is TGTGCCAGCTCCCCAGACGCGTCGGCCGGGGAGCTGTTTTTT.

On this clonotype: A much larger clone differs by one base, so this may be a read error. This sequence joins TRBV5-1 and TRBJ2-1; D ambiguous. Germline CDR1 SGHRS, CDR2 YFSETQ. This CDR3 is 14 amino acids long. The CDR3: CASGLFQPHNEQFF. The CDR3, as DNA: TGCGCCAGCGGCTTATTCCAGCCGCACAATGAGCAGTTCTTC.

The sample holds many counts of this clonotype. The rearrangement joins TRBV6-5 to TRBJ2-7; 7 bases map to TRBD1. CDR1 is MNHEY and CDR2 is SVGAGI in the germline V gene. This CDR3 is 18 amino acids long. V trimming: 0 bases; J trimming: 6 bases; junction bases outside the gene matches: 17. CDR3 region: CASSYSSLAETGLGEQYF. In DNA form, the CDR3 reads TGTGCCAGCAGTTACTCATCTCTCGCCGAGACAGGGCTGGGCGAGCAGTACTTC.

This clonotype was observed many times. The rearrangement links TRBV3-1 to TRBJ2-7; TRBD2 is a possible D gene (6 bases). CDR1 and CDR2 (germline): LGHDT, YNNKEL (reference sequence). The CDR3 is 14 residues long. V lost 6 bases and J 4 bases, leaving 16 bases between the germline ends. The CDR3 loop reads CASSPERAQYEQYF. As DNA, the CDR3 is TGTGCCAGCAGTCCCGAGCGGGCCCAATACGAGCAGTACTTC.

This clonotype was picked up many times. The chain recombines TRBV24-1 with TRBJ2-3; D might be TRBD2 (5 bases). V dropped 7 bases and J dropped 1 base, with 14 bases sitting between them. This CDR3 contains 15 residues. Per germline, CDR1 KGHDR and CDR2 SFDVKD. In DNA form, the CDR3 reads TGTGCCACCAGCATAGGTTCAGCGGGCACAGATACGCAGTATTTT. It is translated as CATSIGSAGTDTQYF.

The chain has TRBV7-2 and TRBJ2-7; 9 bases fit TRBD2. Germline trimming cut 1 base from V and 7 bases from J; bases unmatched to any gene: 8. Germline V gene data show CDR1 as SGHTA and CDR2 as FQGNSA. The CDR3 extends over 15 amino acids. The CDR3 DNA sequence: TGTGCCAGCAGCTTAGGACTAGCGGATGCTGGAGAGCAGTACTTC. Protein sequence: CASSLGLADAGEQYF.

This clonotype has a handful of counts. The chain is built from TRBV29-1 and TRBJ2-7, with 8 nucleotides matching TRBD1. The CDR3 length is 15 residues. CDR1 and CDR2 (germline): SQVTM, ANQGSEA. Trimming at V came to 7 bases and at J to 4 bases, leaving 15 bases not matched to a gene. CDR3 protein: CSAQTRDRRGYEQYF. The CDR3, as DNA: TGCAGCGCCCAAACCCGGGACAGGAGGGGATACGAGCAGTACTTC.

The sample holds many counts of this clonotype. CDR3 protein: CASSPTVNTEAFF. The CDR3 nucleotides read TGTGCCAGCAGCCCTACAGTGAACACTGAAGCTTTCTTT. The chain combines TRBV12-3 or TRBV12-4 with TRBJ1-1; no reliable D call. V was clipped by 6 bases and J by 0 bases, with 8 bases between them. CDR3 length: 13 amino acids.

This clonotype was observed many times. The chain is built from TRBV20-1 and TRBJ1-6; TRBD1 is a possible D gene (5 bases). The V end lost 0 bases, the J end lost 7 bases, and 7 bases lay between the germline ends. From germline, CDR1 is DFQATT and CDR2 SNEGSKA (reference sequence). The CDR3 consists of 13 residues. The CDR3 DNA follows: TGCAGTGCTAGAGACAGGGAGAATTCACCCCTCCACTTT. Amino acids: CSARDRENSPLHF.

This clonotype was seen at least ten times. The rearrangement links TRBV27 to TRBJ1-2; 7 nucleotides align to TRBD1. The V gene end was trimmed by 4 bases and the J gene end by 2 bases; junction bases not matched to a gene: 1. CDR1 MNHEY and CDR2 SMNVEV come from the germline V gene (reference sequence). The CDR3 extends over 13 amino acids. CDR3 sequence reads: CASSSGQNYGYTF. The CDR3 bases are TGTGCCAGCAGTTCGGGACAGAACTATGGCTACACCTTC.

The sample holds a few counts of this clonotype. The rearrangement uses TRBV29-1 and TRBJ2-7, with 7 bases fitting TRBD1. Germline V gene sequence: CDR1 SQVTM, CDR2 ANQGSEA. The J segment lost 2 bases and the V segment lost 6 bases, leaving 7 bases of the junction unmatched. The CDR3 consists of 13 residues. CDR3 in DNA: TGCAGCGTCGCCGGGACAGATCCCTACGAGCAGTACTTC. Amino acids: CSVAGTDPYEQYF.

This clonotype showed up many times. This chain uses TRBV28 with TRBJ2-1; 7 bases are shared with TRBD2. The CDR3 is 14 residues long. Germline CDR1 is MDHEN and CDR2 is SYDVKM. V lost 8 bases to trimming and J lost 7 bases; unmatched junction nucleotides: 11. The CDR3 bases are TGTGCCAGCCTCAGCGGGAACCCGAATAATGAGCAGTTCTTC. It codes for CASLSGNPNNEQFF. Supplemented by reference TRBV28 and TRBJ2-1, the full variable domain reads DVKVTQSSRYLVKRTGEKVFLECVQDMDHENMFWYRQDPGLGLRLIYFSYDVKMKEKGDIPEGYSVSREKKERFSLILESASTNQTSMYLCASLSGNPNNEQFFGPGTRLTVL.

This clonotype occurred many times. The V call is TRBV29-1, the J call TRBJ2-7, with TRBD1 matching over 8 bases. Germline trimming cut 4 bases from V and 4 bases from J; bases unmatched to any gene: 3. The CDR3 is 12 residues long. Per the germline V gene, CDR1 is SQVTM and CDR2 is ANQGSEA. The CDR3 is CSVGRGRYEQYF. In DNA, the CDR3 is TGCAGCGTTGGCAGGGGGCGGTACGAGCAGTACTTC.

This clonotype has a count of ten or more. The J gene is TRBJ2-5, the V gene TRBV29-1; a weak D match, TRBD2 (5 bases). Trimming left V 6 bases short and J 5 bases short, with 16 bases between. The germline V gene encodes CDR1 SQVTM and CDR2 ANQGSEA. The length of the CDR3 is 13 residues. DNA of the CDR3: TGCAGCGTACCACTAGGGTCGGAGGAGACCCAGTACTTC. The encoded protein is CSVPLGSEETQYF.

This chain links TRBV20-1 with TRBJ2-1; 8 bases line up with TRBD2. CDR1 DFQATT and CDR2 SNEGSKA come from the germline V gene (reference sequence). This CDR3 spans 16 amino acids. Germline trimming cut 3 bases from V and 9 bases from J; bases unmatched to any gene: 16. CDR3 region: CSASPYKRGSWGEQFF. The CDR3 region has the DNA TGCAGTGCTAGCCCATATAAGCGGGGGTCCTGGGGTGAGCAGTTCTTC.

This clonotype was counted at least ten times. The chain employs TRBV29-1 and TRBJ2-3; 7 positions match TRBD2. The CDR3 spans 13 residues. Germline V gene sequence: CDR1 SQVTM, CDR2 ANQGSEA. V dropped 2 bases and J dropped 9; count of bases not matched to a gene: 8. Here the CDR3 reads CSVELLGGGTQYF. CDR3 DNA sequence: TGCAGCGTTGAACTTCTTGGGGGAGGGACGCAGTATTTT.

Notes on this clonotype: This may arise from a read error, as a much more abundant clone is one base away. J is TRBJ2-6 and V is TRBV19, with 9 bases fitting TRBD1. Germline V CDR1 and CDR2: LNHDA, SQIVND (reference sequence). The CDR3 consists of 17 residues. V was clipped by 8 bases and J by 0 bases; unmatched bases: 8. CDR3 protein: CASGPQGASSGANVLTF. As DNA, the CDR3 is TGTGCCAGTGGTCCACAGGGGGCGAGCTCTGGGGCCAACGTCCTGACTTTC.

This clonotype was recorded many times. The chain joins TRBV9 to TRBJ2-5; perhaps TRBD1 as D (5 bases). Trimming removed 3 bases at V and 1 base at J, with 13 bases between. Germline CDR1 is SGDLS and CDR2 is YYNGEE. The CDR3 loop spans 15 amino acids. The CDR3 sequence: CASSASPGIQETQYF. Written as DNA, the CDR3 is TGTGCCAGCAGCGCGAGCCCAGGGATCCAAGAGACCCAGTACTTC.

This clonotype has more than one count but fewer than ten. This chain connects TRBV5-6 to TRBJ2-7; 10 nucleotides align to TRBD2. CDR1 and CDR2 (germline): SGHDT, YYEEEE. V trimming: 3 bases; J trimming: 2 bases; junction bases outside the gene matches: 5. This CDR3 has 15 amino acids. The CDR3 DNA is TGTGCCAGCAGCTGGGGACTAGCGCTTCCCTACGAGCAGTACTTC. The encoded protein is CASSWGLALPYEQYF.

V gene TRBV7-3 combines with J gene TRBJ2-7; 8 bases map to TRBD2. The CDR3 consists of 14 residues. Trimming removed 8 bases from V and 6 bases from J; junction bases left unmatched: 12. Germline V CDR1 and CDR2: SGHTA, FQGTGA. CDR3 in DNA: TGTGCCAGCTCGGTGGGGACTAGTTCGGGCGAGCAGTACTTC. Its protein product is CASSVGTSSGEQYF.

This clonotype was detected ten times or more. The genes are TRBV7-8 and TRBJ2-3; D unresolved. CDR1 and CDR2 from the germline V gene are SGHVS and FQNEAQ. The CDR3 covers 13 residues. Trimming took 1 base from V and 2 from J, leaving 4 bases between them. As DNA, the CDR3 is TGTGCCAGCAGCTTAGACCTCACAGATACGCAGTATTTT. Translated, it gives CASSLDLTDTQYF.

The J gene is TRBJ2-1, the V gene TRBV9; 9 bases line up with TRBD2. The germline V gene encodes CDR1 SGDLS and CDR2 YYNGEE. The CDR3 runs to 18 residues. J lost 9 bases, V lost 3 bases, and 19 bases had no gene match. CDR3 sequence reads: CASSESFRREGPGVEQFF. The CDR3 coding sequence is TGTGCCAGCAGCGAAAGTTTCCGGCGGGAGGGTCCCGGGGTTGAGCAGTTCTTC.

The CDR3 DNA is TGTGCCAGCAGATGGGCTGGGGCCAACGTCCTGACTTTC. It yields the protein CASRWAGANVLTF. The V and J genes are TRBV12-3 or TRBV12-4 and TRBJ2-6; D not resolved. Trimming shortened V by 6 bases and J by 2 bases, and 5 bases separated the two germline ends. This CDR3 is built from 13 residues.

The rearrangement joins TRBV29-1 to TRBJ2-7; D unresolved. Germline lookup yields CDR1 SQVTM and CDR2 ANQGSEA. Trimming stripped 6 bases from V and 2 bases from J, with 11 bases between. The CDR3 runs 12 residues. CDR3 in amino acids: CSVGYGPYEQYF. CDR3 nucleotide sequence: TGCAGCGTGGGGTACGGACCCTACGAGCAGTACTTC.